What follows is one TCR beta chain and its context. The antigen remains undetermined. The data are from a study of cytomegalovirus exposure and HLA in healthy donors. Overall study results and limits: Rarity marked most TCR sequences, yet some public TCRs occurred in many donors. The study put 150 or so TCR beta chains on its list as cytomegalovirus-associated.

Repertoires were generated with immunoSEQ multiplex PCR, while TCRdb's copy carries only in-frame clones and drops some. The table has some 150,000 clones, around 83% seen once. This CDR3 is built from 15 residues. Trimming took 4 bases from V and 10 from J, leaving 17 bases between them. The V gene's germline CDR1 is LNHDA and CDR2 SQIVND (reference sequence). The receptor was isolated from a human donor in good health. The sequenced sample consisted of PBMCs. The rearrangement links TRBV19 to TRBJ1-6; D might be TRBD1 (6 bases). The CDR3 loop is CASSSPGQIESPLHF. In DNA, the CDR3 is TGTGCCAGTAGTAGCCCGGGACAAATCGAATCACCCCTCCACTTT.